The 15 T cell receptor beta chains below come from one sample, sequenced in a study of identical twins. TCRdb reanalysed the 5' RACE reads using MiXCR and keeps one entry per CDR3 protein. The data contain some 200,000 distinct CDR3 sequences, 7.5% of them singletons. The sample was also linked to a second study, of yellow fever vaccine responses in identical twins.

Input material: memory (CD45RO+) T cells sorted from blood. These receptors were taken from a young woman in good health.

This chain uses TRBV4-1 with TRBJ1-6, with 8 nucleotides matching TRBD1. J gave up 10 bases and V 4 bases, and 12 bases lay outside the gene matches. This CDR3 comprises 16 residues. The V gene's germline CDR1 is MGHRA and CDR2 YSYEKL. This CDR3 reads CASSRPDRGHSSPLHF. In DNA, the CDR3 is TGCGCCAGCAGCCGGCCCGACAGGGGCCACAGCTCACCCCTCCACTTT.

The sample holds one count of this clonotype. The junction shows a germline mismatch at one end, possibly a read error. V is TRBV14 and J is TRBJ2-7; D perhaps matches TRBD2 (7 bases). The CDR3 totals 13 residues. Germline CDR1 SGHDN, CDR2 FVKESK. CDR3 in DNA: TGTGCCAGCAGCACCGCCCGGGGGGCCTCTCCTGACTTC. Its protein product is CASSTARGASPDF.

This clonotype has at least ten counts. The CDR3 bases are TGTGCCAGCAGTTCTTCCCGACCGTTCAATCAGCCCCAGCATTTT. It is translated as CASSSSRPFNQPQHF. The chain carries TRBV28 and TRBJ1-5, with D uncertain. V was cut by 4 bases and J by 3 bases, with 13 bases left in between. Germline V gives CDR1 MDHEN, CDR2 SYDVKM. CDR3 length equals 15 residues.

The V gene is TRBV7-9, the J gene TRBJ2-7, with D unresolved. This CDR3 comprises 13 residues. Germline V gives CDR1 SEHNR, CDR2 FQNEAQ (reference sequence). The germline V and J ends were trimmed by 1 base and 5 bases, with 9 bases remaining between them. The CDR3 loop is CASSLEGANEQYF. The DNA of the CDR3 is TGTGCCAGCAGCTTAGAGGGTGCCAACGAGCAGTACTTC.

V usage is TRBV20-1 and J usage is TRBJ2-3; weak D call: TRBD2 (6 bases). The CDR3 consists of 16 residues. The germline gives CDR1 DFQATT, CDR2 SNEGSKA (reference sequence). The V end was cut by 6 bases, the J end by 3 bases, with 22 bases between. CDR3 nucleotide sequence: TGCAGTGCAACACCCGTTCCGGGGGAGCAAACAGATACGCAGTATTTT. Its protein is CSATPVPGEQTDTQYF.

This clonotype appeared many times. CDR3 nucleotide sequence: TGTGCCAGCAGTTCGGAGGGAAATTACGGCTACACCTTC. It codes for CASSSEGNYGYTF. This chain links TRBV27 with TRBJ1-2; D uncertain. V was clipped by 4 bases and J by 8 bases, with 14 bases between them. CDR1 is MNHEY, CDR2 SMNVEV, per germline (reference sequence). The CDR3 contains 13 residues.

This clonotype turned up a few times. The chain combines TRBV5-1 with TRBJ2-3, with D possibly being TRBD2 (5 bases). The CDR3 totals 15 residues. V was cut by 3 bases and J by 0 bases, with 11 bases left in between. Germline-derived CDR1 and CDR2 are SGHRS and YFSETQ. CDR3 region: CASSYGSPSTDTQYF. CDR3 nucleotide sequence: TGCGCCAGCAGCTATGGGAGCCCCAGCACAGATACGCAGTATTTT.

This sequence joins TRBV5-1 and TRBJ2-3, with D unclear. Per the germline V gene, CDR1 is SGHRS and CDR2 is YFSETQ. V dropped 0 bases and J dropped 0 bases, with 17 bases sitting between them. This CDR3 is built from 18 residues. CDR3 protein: CASSLVGLRTPSTDTQYF. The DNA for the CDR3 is TGCGCCAGCAGCTTGGTGGGCTTAAGAACGCCTAGCACAGATACGCAGTATTTT. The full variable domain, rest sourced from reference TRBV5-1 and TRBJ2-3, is KAGVTQTPRYLIKTRGQQVTLSCSPISGHRSVSWYQQTPGQGLQFLFEYFSETQRNKGNFPGRFSGRQFSNSRSEMNVSTLELGDSALYLCASSLVGLRTPSTDTQYFGPGTRLTVL.

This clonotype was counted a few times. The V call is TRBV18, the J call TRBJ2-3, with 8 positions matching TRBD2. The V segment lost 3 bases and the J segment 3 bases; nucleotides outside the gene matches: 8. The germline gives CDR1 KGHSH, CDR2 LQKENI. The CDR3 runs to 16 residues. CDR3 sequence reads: CASSPPAGGLTDTQYF. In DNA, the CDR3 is TGTGCCAGCTCACCCCCGGCGGGGGGCCTTACAGATACGCAGTATTTT.

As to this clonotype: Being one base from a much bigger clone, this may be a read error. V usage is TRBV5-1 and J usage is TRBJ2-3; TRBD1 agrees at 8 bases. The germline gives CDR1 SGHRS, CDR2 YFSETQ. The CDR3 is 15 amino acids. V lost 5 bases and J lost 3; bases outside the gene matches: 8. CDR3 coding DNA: TGCGCCAGCAGGTCCGGACAGGGTGGGACAGATACGCAGTATTTT. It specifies CASRSGQGGTDTQYF.

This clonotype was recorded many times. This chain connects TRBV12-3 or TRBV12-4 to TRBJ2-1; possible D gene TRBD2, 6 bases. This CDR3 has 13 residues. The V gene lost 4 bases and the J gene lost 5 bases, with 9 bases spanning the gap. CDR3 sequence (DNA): TGTGCCAGCAGTTGGGCGGGGAACAATGAGCAGTTCTTC. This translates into CASSWAGNNEQFF.

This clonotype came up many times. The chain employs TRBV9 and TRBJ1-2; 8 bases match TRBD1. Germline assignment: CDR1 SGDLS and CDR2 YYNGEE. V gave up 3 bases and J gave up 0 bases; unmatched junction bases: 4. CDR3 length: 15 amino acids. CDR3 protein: CASSASGGANYGYTF. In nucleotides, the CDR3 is TGTGCCAGCAGCGCCTCAGGGGGCGCTAACTATGGCTACACCTTC.

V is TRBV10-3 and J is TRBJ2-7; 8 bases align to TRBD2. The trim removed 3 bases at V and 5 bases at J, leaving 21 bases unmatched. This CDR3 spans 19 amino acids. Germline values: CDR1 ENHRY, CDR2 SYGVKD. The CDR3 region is CAISDETGTPGLVVHEQYF. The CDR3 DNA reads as TGTGCCATCAGTGACGAAACAGGGACCCCGGGACTAGTAGTTCACGAGCAGTACTTC.

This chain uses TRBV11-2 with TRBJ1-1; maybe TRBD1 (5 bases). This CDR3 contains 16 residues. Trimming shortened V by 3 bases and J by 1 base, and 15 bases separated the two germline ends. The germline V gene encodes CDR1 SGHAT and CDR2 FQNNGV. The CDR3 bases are TGTGCCAGCAGCTTTTTAATACCGGGGCCGAACACTGAAGCTTTCTTT. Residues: CASSFLIPGPNTEAFF.

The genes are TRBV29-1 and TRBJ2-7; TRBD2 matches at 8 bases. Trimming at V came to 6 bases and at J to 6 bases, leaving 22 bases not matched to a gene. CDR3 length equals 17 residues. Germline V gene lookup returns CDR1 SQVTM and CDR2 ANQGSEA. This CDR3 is CSVGTPKPGLGVREQYF. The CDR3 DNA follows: TGCAGCGTCGGGACACCGAAGCCGGGACTAGGGGTTCGCGAGCAGTACTTC.